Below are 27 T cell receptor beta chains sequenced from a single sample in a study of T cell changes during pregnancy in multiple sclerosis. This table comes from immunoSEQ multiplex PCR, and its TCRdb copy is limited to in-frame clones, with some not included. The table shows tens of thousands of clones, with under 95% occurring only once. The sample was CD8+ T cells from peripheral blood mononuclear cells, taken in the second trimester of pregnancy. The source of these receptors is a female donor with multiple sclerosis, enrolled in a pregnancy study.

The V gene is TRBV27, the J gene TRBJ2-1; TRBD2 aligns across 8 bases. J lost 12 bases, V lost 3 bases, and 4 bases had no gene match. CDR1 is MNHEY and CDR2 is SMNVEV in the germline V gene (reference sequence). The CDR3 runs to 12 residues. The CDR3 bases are TGTGCCAGCAGTTTGCTAGCGGGCCCGCAGTTCTTC. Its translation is CASSLLAGPQFF.

CDR3 region: CASSGLQGPGEQYF. In DNA form, the CDR3 reads TGTGCCAGCAGCGGATTACAGGGTCCGGGCGAGCAGTACTTC. The chain links TRBV7-6 to TRBJ2-7, with D possibly being TRBD1 (6 bases). V lost 5 bases and J 6 bases, leaving 17 bases between the germline ends. The germline CDR1 and CDR2 sequences are SGHVS and FNYEAQ. This CDR3 has 14 amino acids.

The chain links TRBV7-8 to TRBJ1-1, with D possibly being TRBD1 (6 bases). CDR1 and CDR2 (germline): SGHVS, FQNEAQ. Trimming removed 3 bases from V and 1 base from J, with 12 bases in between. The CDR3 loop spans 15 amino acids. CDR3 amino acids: CASSFPGHGNTEAFF. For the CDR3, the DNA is TGTGCCAGCAGCTTTCCGGGACACGGGAACACTGAAGCTTTCTTT.

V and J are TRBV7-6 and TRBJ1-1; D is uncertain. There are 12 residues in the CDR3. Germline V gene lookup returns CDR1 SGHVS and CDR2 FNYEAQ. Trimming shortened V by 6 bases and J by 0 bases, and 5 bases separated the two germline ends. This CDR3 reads CASSFLNTEAFF. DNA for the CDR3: TGTGCCAGCAGTTTCTTGAACACTGAAGCTTTCTTT.

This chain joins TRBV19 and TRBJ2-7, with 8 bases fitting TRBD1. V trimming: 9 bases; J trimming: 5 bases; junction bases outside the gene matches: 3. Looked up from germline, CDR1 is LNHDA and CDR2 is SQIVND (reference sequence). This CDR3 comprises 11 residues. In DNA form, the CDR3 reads TGTGCCAGCGGACAGGGCCACGAGCAGTACTTC. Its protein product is CASGQGHEQYF. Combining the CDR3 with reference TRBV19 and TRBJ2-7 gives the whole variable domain DGGITQSPKYLFRKEGQNVTLSCEQNLNHDAMYWYRQDPGQGLRLIYYSQIVNDFQKGDIAEGYSVSREKKESFPLTVTSAQKNPTAFYLCASGQGHEQYFGPGTRLTVT.

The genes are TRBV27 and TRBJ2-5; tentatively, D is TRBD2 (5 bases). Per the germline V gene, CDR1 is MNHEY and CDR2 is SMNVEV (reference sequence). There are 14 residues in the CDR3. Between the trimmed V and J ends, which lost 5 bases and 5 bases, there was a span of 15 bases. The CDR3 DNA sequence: TGTGCCAGCAGTCATCGGAGGCTAGGGGAGACCCAGTACTTC. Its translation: CASSHRRLGETQYF.

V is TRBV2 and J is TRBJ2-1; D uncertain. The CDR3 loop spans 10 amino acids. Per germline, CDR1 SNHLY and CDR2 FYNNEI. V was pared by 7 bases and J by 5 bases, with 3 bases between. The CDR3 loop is CASNNNEQFF. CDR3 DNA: TGTGCCAGCAACAACAATGAGCAGTTCTTC.

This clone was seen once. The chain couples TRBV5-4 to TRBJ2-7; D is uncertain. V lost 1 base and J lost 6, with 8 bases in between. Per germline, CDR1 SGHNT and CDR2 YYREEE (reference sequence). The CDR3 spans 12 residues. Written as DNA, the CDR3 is TGTGCCAGCAGCTTGCTAGTAGGCGAGCAGTACTTC. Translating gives CASSLLVGEQYF.

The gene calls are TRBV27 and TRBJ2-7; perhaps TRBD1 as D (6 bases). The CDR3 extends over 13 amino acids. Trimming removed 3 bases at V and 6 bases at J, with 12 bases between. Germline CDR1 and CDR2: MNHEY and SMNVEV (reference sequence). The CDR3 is CASSLGPGVEQYF. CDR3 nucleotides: TGTGCCAGCAGTTTGGGTCCAGGGGTCGAGCAGTACTTC.

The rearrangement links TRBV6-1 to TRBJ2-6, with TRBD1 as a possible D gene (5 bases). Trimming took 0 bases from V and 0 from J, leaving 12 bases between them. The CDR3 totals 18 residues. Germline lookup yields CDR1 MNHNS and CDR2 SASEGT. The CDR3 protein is CASSEAWQGTSGANVLTF. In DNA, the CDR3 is TGTGCCAGCAGTGAAGCATGGCAGGGAACCTCTGGGGCCAACGTCCTGACTTTC.

CDR3 in amino acids: CASSEGFWDTLSYEQYF. The CDR3 bases are TGTGCCAGTAGTGAGGGTTTCTGGGACACCCTTTCCTACGAGCAGTACTTC. The V call is TRBV19, the J call TRBJ2-7, with D perhaps matching TRBD1 (6 bases). Germline V CDR1 and CDR2: LNHDA, SQIVND (reference sequence). The CDR3 is made up of 17 amino acids. The germline V and J ends were trimmed by 5 bases and 1 base, with 21 bases remaining between them.

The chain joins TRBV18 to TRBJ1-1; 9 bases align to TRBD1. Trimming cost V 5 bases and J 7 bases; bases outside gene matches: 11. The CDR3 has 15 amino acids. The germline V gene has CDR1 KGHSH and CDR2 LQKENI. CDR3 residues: CASSRSGTGLYEAFF. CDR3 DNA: TGTGCCAGCTCAAGATCCGGGACAGGGTTGTATGAAGCTTTCTTT.

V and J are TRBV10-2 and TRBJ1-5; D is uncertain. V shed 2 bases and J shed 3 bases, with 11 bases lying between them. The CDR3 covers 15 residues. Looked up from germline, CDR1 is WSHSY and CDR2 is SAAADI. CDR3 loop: CASSESPGNNQPQHF. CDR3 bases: TGCGCCAGCAGTGAGAGCCCCGGGAACAATCAGCCCCAGCATTTT.

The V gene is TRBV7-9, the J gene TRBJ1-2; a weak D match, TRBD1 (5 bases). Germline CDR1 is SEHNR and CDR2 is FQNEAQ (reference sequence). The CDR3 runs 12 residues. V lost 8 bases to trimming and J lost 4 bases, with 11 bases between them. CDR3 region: CASQGHGYGYTF. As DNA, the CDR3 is TGTGCCAGCCAAGGACACGGCTATGGCTACACCTTC.

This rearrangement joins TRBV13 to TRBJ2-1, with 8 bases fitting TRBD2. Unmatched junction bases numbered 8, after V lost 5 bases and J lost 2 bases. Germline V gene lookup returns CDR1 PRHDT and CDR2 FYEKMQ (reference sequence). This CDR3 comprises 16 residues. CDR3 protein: CASSHPSGPTYNEQFF. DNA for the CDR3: TGTGCCAGCAGCCATCCTAGCGGGCCGACCTACAATGAGCAGTTCTTC. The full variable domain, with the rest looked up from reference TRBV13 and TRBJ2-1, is AAGVIQSPRHLIKEKRETATLKCYPIPRHDTVYWYQQGPGQDPQFLISFYEKMQSDKGSIPDRFSAQQFSDYHSELNMSSLELGDSALYFCASSHPSGPTYNEQFFGPGTRLTVL.

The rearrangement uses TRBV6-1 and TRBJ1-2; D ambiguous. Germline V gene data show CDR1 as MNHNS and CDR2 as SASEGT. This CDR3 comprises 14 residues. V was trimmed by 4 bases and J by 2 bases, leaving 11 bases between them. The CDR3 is CASSGFRSNYGYTF. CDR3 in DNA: TGTGCCAGCAGTGGATTCAGGTCCAACTATGGCTACACCTTC.

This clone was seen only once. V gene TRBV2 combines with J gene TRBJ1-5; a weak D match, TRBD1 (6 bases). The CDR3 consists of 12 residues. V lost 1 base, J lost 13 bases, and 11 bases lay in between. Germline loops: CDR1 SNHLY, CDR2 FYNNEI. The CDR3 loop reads CASSEGQGSQHF. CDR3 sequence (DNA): TGTGCCAGCAGTGAAGGGCAGGGGTCACAGCATTTT.

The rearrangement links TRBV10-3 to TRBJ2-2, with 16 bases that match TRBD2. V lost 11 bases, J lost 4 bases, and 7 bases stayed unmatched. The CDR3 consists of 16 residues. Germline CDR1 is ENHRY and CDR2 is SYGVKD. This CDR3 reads CAVGLAGGPGTGELFF. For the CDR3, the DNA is TGTGCCGTGGGACTAGCGGGAGGGCCGGGCACCGGGGAGCTGTTTTTT.

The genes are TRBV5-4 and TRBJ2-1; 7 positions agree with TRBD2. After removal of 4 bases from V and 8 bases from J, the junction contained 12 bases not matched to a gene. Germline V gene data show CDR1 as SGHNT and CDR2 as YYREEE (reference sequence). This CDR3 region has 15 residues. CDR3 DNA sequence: TGTGCCAGCAGCCCCTCCACGGGAGGAAGCGATGAGCAGTTCTTC. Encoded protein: CASSPSTGGSDEQFF.

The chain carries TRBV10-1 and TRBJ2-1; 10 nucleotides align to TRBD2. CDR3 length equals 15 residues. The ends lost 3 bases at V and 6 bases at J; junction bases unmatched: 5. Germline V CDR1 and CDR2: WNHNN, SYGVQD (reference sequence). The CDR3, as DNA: TGCGCCAGCAGTGATGTAACTAGCGGGATCAATGAGCAGTTCTTC. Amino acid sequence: CASSDVTSGINEQFF.

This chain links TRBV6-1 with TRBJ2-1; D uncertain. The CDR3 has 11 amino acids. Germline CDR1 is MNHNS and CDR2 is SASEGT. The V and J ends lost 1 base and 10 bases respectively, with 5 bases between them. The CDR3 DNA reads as TGTGCCAGCAGTGAAGGGCGGGAGCAGTTCTTC. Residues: CASSEGREQFF.

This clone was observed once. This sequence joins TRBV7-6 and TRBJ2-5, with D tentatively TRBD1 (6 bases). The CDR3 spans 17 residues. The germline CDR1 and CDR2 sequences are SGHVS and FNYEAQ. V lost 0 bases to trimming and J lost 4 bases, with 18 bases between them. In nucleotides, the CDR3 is TGTGCCAGCAGCTTAGCGCTCTCGACAGGACCGTTAGAGACCCAGTACTTC. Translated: CASSLALSTGPLETQYF.

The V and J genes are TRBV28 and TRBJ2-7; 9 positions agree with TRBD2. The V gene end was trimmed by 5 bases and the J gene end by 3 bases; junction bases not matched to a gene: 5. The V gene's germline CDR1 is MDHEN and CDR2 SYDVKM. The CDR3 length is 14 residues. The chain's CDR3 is CASSIYSGSYEQYF. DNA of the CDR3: TGTGCCAGCAGTATCTATAGCGGGAGCTACGAGCAGTACTTC.

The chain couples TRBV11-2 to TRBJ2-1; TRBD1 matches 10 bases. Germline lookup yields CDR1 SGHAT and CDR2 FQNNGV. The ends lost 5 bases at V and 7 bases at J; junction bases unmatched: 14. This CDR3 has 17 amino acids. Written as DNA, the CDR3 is TGTGCCAGCAGCCGCCCTCTGACAGGGGGCTTTGGGAATGAGCAGTTCTTC. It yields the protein CASSRPLTGGFGNEQFF.

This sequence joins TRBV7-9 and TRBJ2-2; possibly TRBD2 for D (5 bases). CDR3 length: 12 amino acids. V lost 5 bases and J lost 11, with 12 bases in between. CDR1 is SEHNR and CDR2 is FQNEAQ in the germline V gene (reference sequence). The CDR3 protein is CASSVRTGELFF. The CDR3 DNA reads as TGTGCCAGCAGCGTACGGACTGGCGAGCTGTTTTTT.

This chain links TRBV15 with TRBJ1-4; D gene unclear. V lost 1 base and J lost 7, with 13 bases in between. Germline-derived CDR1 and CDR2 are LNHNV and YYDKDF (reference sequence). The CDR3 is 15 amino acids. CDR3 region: CATSRGGGWPEKLFF. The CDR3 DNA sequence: TGTGCCACCAGCAGAGGGGGAGGGTGGCCTGAAAAACTGTTTTTT.

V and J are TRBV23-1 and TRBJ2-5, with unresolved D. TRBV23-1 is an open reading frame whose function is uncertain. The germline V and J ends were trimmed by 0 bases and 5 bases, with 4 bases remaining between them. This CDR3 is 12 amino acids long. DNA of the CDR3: TGCGCCAGCAGTCAATCGTATGAGACCCAGTACTTC. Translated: CASSQSYETQYF.